Presented here are 6 T cell receptor beta chains from one specimen sequenced in a study of blood T cells in healthy people across ages. Primers used in a second PCR of roughly 7 to 12 cycles were a sample-barcoded 5' primer and a J-beta primer mix. TCRdb ran MiXCR on the 5' RACE reads and lists one entry per CDR3 protein. Among more than 1,400,000 distinct CDR3 sequences listed, 35% to 45% were seen once. The specimen was blood. Receptors were obtained from a woman aged 18-30 years in good health.

This clonotype was recorded a few times. The chain links TRBV6-2 or TRBV6-3 to TRBJ1-5; unclear D gene. Germline V gene data show CDR1 as MNHEY and CDR2 as SVGEGT. This CDR3 has 15 amino acids. Trimming took off 0 bases at V and 3 bases at J, with 9 bases between the two ends. This CDR3 is CASSYSTDLNQPQHF. Here the CDR3 DNA reads TGTGCCAGCAGTTACTCAACTGATCTCAATCAGCCCCAGCATTTT.

In its sample, this clonotype was seen a few times. V usage is TRBV29-1 and J usage is TRBJ1-2; D call uncertain. The V end lost 7 bases, the J end lost 0 bases, and 15 bases lay between the germline ends. Germline V gene lookup returns CDR1 SQVTM and CDR2 ANQGSEA. The CDR3 is 14 residues long. CDR3: CSAKVEGANYGYTF. The CDR3 DNA sequence: TGCAGCGCAAAGGTTGAAGGAGCTAACTATGGCTACACCTTC.

The chain has TRBV12-3 or TRBV12-4 and TRBJ2-5; 7 nucleotides agree with TRBD2. The trim removed 3 bases at V and 2 bases at J, leaving 6 bases unmatched. The CDR3 extends over 15 amino acids. This CDR3 is CASSFAAGGQETQYF. CDR3 nucleotide sequence: TGTGCCAGCAGTTTTGCGGCCGGGGGGCAAGAGACCCAGTACTTC.

The chain is built from TRBV5-1 and TRBJ2-6; 9 bases match TRBD1. After removal of 4 bases from V and 2 bases from J, the junction contained 1 base not matched to a gene. The CDR3 is 15 residues long. From germline, CDR1 is SGHRS and CDR2 YFSETQ. CDR3 nucleotides: TGCGCCAGCAGCCGGACAGGGGCTGGGGCCAACGTCCTGACTTTC. Its translation: CASSRTGAGANVLTF.

This clonotype was seen only a few times. The V and J genes are TRBV4-1 and TRBJ2-3, with a weak D call TRBD1 (5 bases). Trimming left V 1 base short and J 5 bases short, with 10 bases between. The length of the CDR3 is 14 residues. Per the germline V gene, CDR1 is MGHRA and CDR2 is YSYEKL. The CDR3 loop reads CASSQVGQGDTQYF. CDR3 sequence (DNA): TGCGCCAGCAGCCAAGTAGGCCAGGGAGATACGCAGTATTTT.

With regard to this clonotype: At one boundary the junction diverges from the germline segment, which might be a read error. The rearrangement joins TRBV12-5 to TRBJ2-1; 10 positions agree with TRBD2. The CDR3 consists of 15 residues. Germline V gene sequence: CDR1 LGHNT, CDR2 FRNRAP. The CDR3 nucleotides are TGTGCTAGTGTCCCCCCTGGACTAGCGGACAATGCGCAGTTCTTC. Amino acid sequence: CASVPPGLADNAQFF.